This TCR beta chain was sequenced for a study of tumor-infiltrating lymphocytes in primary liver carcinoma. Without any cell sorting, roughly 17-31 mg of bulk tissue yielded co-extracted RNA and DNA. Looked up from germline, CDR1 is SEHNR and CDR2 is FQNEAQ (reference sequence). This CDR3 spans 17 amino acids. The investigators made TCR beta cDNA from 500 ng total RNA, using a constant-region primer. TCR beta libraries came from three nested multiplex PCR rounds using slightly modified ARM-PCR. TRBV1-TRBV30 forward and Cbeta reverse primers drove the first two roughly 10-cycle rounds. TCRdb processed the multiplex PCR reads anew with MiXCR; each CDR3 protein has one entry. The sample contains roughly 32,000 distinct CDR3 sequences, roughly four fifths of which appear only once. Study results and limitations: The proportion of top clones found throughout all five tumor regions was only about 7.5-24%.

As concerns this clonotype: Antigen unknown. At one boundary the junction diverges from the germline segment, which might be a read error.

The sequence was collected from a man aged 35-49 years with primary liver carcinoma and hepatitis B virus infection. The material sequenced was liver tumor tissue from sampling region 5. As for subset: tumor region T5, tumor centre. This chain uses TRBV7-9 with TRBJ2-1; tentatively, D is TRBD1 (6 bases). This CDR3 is CPSSLPYQGPGTNEQFF. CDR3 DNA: TGTCCCAGCAGCTTACCATATCAGGGGCCTGGAACAAATGAGCAGTTCTTC.